Presented here are 6 T cell receptor beta chains from one specimen sequenced in a study of vaccination and CD4 T cells after COVID-19. With the Oncomine TCR Beta short-read assay, DNA from cultured CD4+ T cells was sequenced. TCRdb re-called the PCR reads through MiXCR, storing one row per CDR3 protein. The data show around 3,500 distinct CDR3 sequences, 25% to 40% seen once. Treatment denoted: approximately 9-day PBMC culture with coronavirus spike peptide pools or control peptides (ViraFEST assay). No antigen has been identified for these receptors. The sequenced sample consisted of CD4+ T cells from blood, cultured in vitro. These receptor sequences come from a human donor who had recovered from COVID-19.

This clonotype was counted once. This sequence joins TRBV6-1 and TRBJ2-7, with a tentative D call TRBD2 (6 bases). V shed 2 bases and J shed 2 bases, with 16 bases lying between them. CDR1 MNHNS and CDR2 SASEGT come from the germline V gene. This CDR3 has 16 amino acids. The CDR3 sequence is CASSERRPGDPYEQYF. The DNA of the CDR3 is TGTGCCAGCAGTGAACGGCGTCCGGGGGACCCCTACGAGCAGTACTTC.

CDR3 amino acids: CASSLDSGGQPQHF. CDR3 DNA sequence: TGCGCCAGCAGCCTGGACAGTGGAGGACAGCCCCAGCATTTT. The genes are TRBV5-1 and TRBJ1-5; possibly TRBD1 for D (6 bases). CDR1 is SGHRS, CDR2 YFSETQ, per germline. The CDR3 totals 14 residues. Deletions cut 4 bases from V and 7 bases from J, with 15 bases between.

The gene calls are TRBV12-3 or TRBV12-4 and TRBJ1-6; D perhaps matches TRBD1 (5 bases). CDR3 length equals 16 residues. Trimming took 4 bases from V and 6 from J, leaving 16 bases between them. The CDR3 sequence is CASSSPVPGPNSPLHF. CDR3 bases: TGTGCCAGCAGTTCCCCGGTTCCGGGACCTAATTCACCCCTCCACTTT.

In its sample, this clonotype is medium-sized (0.01 to 0.1%). The chain links TRBV2 to TRBJ2-3; no definite D call. The V gene lost 5 bases and the J gene lost 2 bases, with 2 bases spanning the gap. CDR3 length: 11 residues. Per germline, CDR1 SNHLY and CDR2 FYNNEI. CDR3 residues: CASSTTDTQYF. In DNA form, the CDR3 reads TGTGCCAGCAGTACCACAGATACGCAGTATTTT.

This clonotype was seen more than once but under ten times. The genes are TRBV6-1 and TRBJ1-3; D unresolved. The V gene lost 7 bases and the J gene lost 0 bases, with 7 bases spanning the gap. The V gene's germline CDR1 is MNHNS and CDR2 SASEGT. The CDR3 covers 13 residues. The CDR3 spells CASTPSSGNTIYF. The CDR3 nucleotides are TGTGCCAGCACCCCGAGCTCTGGAAACACCATATATTTT.

This sequence joins TRBV29-1 and TRBJ2-3; a weak D match, TRBD1 (5 bases). In germline, CDR1 is SQVTM, CDR2 ANQGSEA. The CDR3 has 13 residues. V was shortened by 6 bases and J by 5 bases, with 15 bases between the two germline ends. The CDR3 is CSVDTDRGDTQYF. As DNA, the CDR3 is TGCAGCGTAGACACAGACAGAGGAGATACGCAGTATTTT.